This is a list of T cell receptor beta chains from one sample in a study of OX40 agonist ivuxolimab in advanced cancers. Profiled with immunoSEQ multiplex PCR; TCRdb holds only in-frame clones, not every one. The profile covers around 26,000 clones, with roughly 80% appearing a single time and around 13% taken by the ten largest. The starting material was CD4+ or CD8+ T cells sorted from blood, obtained in a trial of the OX40 agonist ivuxolimab. These receptors all come from an adult with an advanced solid tumor such as melanoma, head and neck, liver or kidney cancer. Both conserved end residues are part of each CDR3. Fields, in order: CDR3 protein, CDR3 DNA, D gene, clone size, V gene, J gene. The D gene is left open where the match is weak. Rows give clone size only sometimes, using once, few, many, or a class for an expanded clone.

CASSFRGTEAFF,TGTGCCAGCAGCTTCAGGGGCACTGAAGCTTTCTTT,NA,NA,TRBV11-3,TRBJ1-1
CATGGSGGNEGLFF,TGTGCCACCGGGGGGAGTGGTGGGAATGAGGGACTGTTTTTT,NA,NA,TRBV10-3,TRBJ1-4
CSPRVEGDDYGYTF,TGCAGCCCCCGGGTCGAAGGGGATGACTATGGCTACACCTTC,NA,NA,TRBV29-1,TRBJ1-2
CASSYQVKQIAGVTDTQYF,TGTGCCAGCAGCTATCAGGTGAAACAGATAGCGGGGGTCACAGATACGCAGTATTTT,TRBD2,NA,TRBV11-2,TRBJ2-3
CASSHGDTTNEKLFF,TGTGCCAGCAGCCACGGGGATACAACTAATGAAAAACTGTTTTTT,NA,NA,TRBV5-4,TRBJ1-4
CASSLVWGGSIGEQFF,TGTGCCAGCAGCTTAGTTTGGGGGGGATCGATAGGTGAGCAGTTCTTC,TRBD2,NA,TRBV7-2,TRBJ2-1
CAISESGTGGNYEQYF,TGTGCCATCAGTGAGTCGGGGACAGGGGGAAATTACGAGCAGTACTTC,TRBD1,few,TRBV10-3,TRBJ2-7
CASSPGAGFGDTQYF,TGTGCCAGCAGCCCGGGGGCCGGATTTGGAGATACGCAGTATTTT,NA,NA,TRBV5-4,TRBJ2-3
CATRSGTDYTDTQYF,TGTGCCACCAGGTCCGGGACAGATTACACAGATACGCAGTATTTT,TRBD1,once,TRBV15,TRBJ2-3
CASSSSDRFGEQYF,TGTGCCAGCAGCTCCTCGGACAGATTCGGCGAGCAGTACTTC,NA,NA,TRBV7-9,TRBJ2-7
CASSETGYGGMNTEAFF,TGTGCCAGCAGTGAAACGGGTTATGGGGGGATGAACACTGAAGCTTTCTTT,NA,NA,TRBV6-1,TRBJ1-1
CASSPGQGAGNEKLFF,TGTGCCAGCAGCCCGGGACAGGGGGCCGGTAATGAAAAACTGTTTTTT,TRBD1,once,TRBV7-9,TRBJ1-4
CAWSHTEAFF,TGTGCCTGGAGTCACACTGAAGCTTTCTTT,NA,few,TRBV30,TRBJ1-1
CASSQHTGAGTEAFF,TGTGCCAGCAGCCAGCATACAGGGGCGGGCACTGAAGCTTTCTTT,TRBD1,NA,TRBV11-3,TRBJ1-1
CASSTGGKISSYRSSYNEQFF,TGTGCCAGCAGTACAGGGGGCAAAATTTCCTCCTATAGAAGCTCCTACAATGAGCAGTTCTTC,TRBD1,NA,TRBV27,TRBJ2-1
CASSIVRREAFF,TGTGCCAGTAGTATCGTGCGCCGTGAAGCTTTCTTT,NA,NA,TRBV19,TRBJ1-1